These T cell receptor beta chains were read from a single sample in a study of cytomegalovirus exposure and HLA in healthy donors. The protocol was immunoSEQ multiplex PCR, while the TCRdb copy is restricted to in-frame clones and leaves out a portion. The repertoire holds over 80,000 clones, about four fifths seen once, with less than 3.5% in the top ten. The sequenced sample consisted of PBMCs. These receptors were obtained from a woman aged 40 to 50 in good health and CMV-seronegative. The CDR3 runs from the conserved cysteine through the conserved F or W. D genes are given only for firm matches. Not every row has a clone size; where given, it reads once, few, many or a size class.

TGTGCCAGCAGGAGCCCGACTAGCGGGGCGGATACGCAGTATTTT	CASRSPTSGADTQYF	TRBV28	TRBJ2-3	TRBD2	once
TGCGCCAGCAGCTTGGCAGGGGCTAACTATGGCTACACCTTC	CASSLAGANYGYTF	TRBV5-1	TRBJ1-2	-	-
TGTGCCAGCAGACTAGCGTCCTCCTACAATGAGCAGTTCTTC	CASRLASSYNEQFF	TRBV2	TRBJ2-1	TRBD2	few
TGTGCCAGCAGTTTGGGACAACTCGGAAACACCATATATTTT	CASSLGQLGNTIYF	TRBV27	TRBJ1-3	-	-
TGTGCCAGCACTTGGCAGCGAGTCAATCAGCCCCAGCATTTT	CASTWQRVNQPQHF	TRBV6-1	TRBJ1-5	-	-
TGTGCCAGCAGCTTAGGACAGGGTGGACTGAACACTGAAGCTTTCTTT	CASSLGQGGLNTEAFF	TRBV7-8	TRBJ1-1	TRBD1	-
TGTGCCAGCAGCTTAACAAGCGTCAGCTCCTACGAGCAGTACTTC	CASSLTSVSSYEQYF	TRBV7-2	TRBJ2-7	-	once
TGTGCCAGCAGCCGACGACTAGCGGGAGGGCAAGAGACCCAGTACTTC	CASSRRLAGGQETQYF	TRBV7-2	TRBJ2-5	TRBD2	-
TGTGCCAGCAGCTCCCGGGACTTCTCCTACGAGCAGTACTTC	CASSSRDFSYEQYF	TRBV13	TRBJ2-7	-	-
TGTGCCAGCGGACCGGGGGGCTCACAAGGGACCCAGTACTTC	CASGPGGSQGTQYF	TRBV6-1	TRBJ2-5	-	-
TGTGCCAGCATCCTGACTGTGGAGGCCGGGGAGCTGTTTTTT	CASILTVEAGELFF	TRBV28	TRBJ2-2	-	-
TGTGCCAGCAGCTTATCCGAGGGATACGAGCAGTACTTC	CASSLSEGYEQYF	TRBV7-9	TRBJ2-7	-	few
TGCGCCAGCAGCCAAGAACGGGGGGCGGGCCAGCCCCAGCATTTT	CASSQERGAGQPQHF	TRBV4-1	TRBJ1-5	-	-
TGTGCCAGCAGCTTCGGGGACAGGGGCACAGATACGCAGTATTTT	CASSFGDRGTDTQYF	TRBV11-3	TRBJ2-3	TRBD1	-
TGTGCCAGCTCGCAGCTGCTAGGACCAGGGAGGCCTGGCGGCTACACCTTC	CASSQLLGPGRPGGYTF	TRBV18	TRBJ1-2	-	-
TGTGCCTGGGGGCCCGGACAGGGGCTACTGTTTTTT	CAWGPGQGLLFF	TRBV30	TRBJ1-4	TRBD1	-
TGTGCCAGCCGGATCGGGACAGTTGGGGGCCAGCCCCAGCATTTT	CASRIGTVGGQPQHF	TRBV19	TRBJ1-5	TRBD1	once
TGTGCCAGCAGCCGGGACAGGGTCTCCTACAATGAGCAGTTCTTC	CASSRDRVSYNEQFF	TRBV6-5	TRBJ2-1	TRBD1	-
TGTGCCAGCAGCCCCAACGCGCTGAACACTGAAGCTTTCTTT	CASSPNALNTEAFF	TRBV6-1	TRBJ1-1	-	-
TGTGCCAGCAGCTCTGACAGGGGAAGTTCCTACAATGAGCAGTTCTTC	CASSSDRGSSYNEQFF	TRBV5-6	TRBJ2-1	TRBD1	-
TGTGCCAGCAGTCCCGGGACAGGGGACGCTTCACCCCTCCACTTT	CASSPGTGDASPLHF	TRBV28	TRBJ1-6	TRBD1	-
TGTGCCAGTACCCAGGTCGGGAGGGCCTACAATGAGCAGTTCTTC	CASTQVGRAYNEQFF	TRBV19	TRBJ2-1	TRBD2	-
TGTGCCAGCAGTTTACAGGGGGCTTTTCGTGCGACAGATACGCAGTATTTT	CASSLQGAFRATDTQYF	TRBV27	TRBJ2-3	TRBD1	-
TGTGCCAGCAGTTCCGGACAGGCCGGGGAGCTGTTTTTT	CASSSGQAGELFF	TRBV28	TRBJ2-2	TRBD1	-
TGTGCCAGCAGCCGCCTCCAGGGTCCTGACTCCTACAATGAGCAGTTCTTC	CASSRLQGPDSYNEQFF	TRBV11-2	TRBJ2-1	-	-
TGTGCCAGCACCCCCGGACAGGGTCGGACTGAAGCTTTCTTT	CASTPGQGRTEAFF	TRBV6-5	TRBJ1-1	TRBD1	-
TGTGCCACCAGCAGAGAGCCAGGGGGGACCCAGTACTTC	CATSREPGGTQYF	TRBV15	TRBJ2-5	TRBD1	-
TGTGCCAGTAGTATAGAACCGGGAGTGGTCACAGATACGCAGTATTTT	CASSIEPGVVTDTQYF	TRBV19	TRBJ2-3	-	-